Given below is one T cell receptor (beta chain) in context. Its antigen is currently unknown. The sample belongs to a study of long-term antiretroviral therapy in people with HIV. General observations from the study: Controls had broader CDR3 length ranges than HIV repertoires did. Unavailable data included ART adherence, viral resistance and therapy changes (switches in treatment). The repertoire was dominated at all time points by clones expanded before ART.

This CDR3 comprises 18 residues. V trimming: 5 bases; J trimming: 3 bases; junction bases outside the gene matches: 15. Germline CDR1 and CDR2: SEHNR and FQNEAQ (reference sequence). The assay used was immunoSEQ (version v3.0), run at survey level. Measured with immunoSEQ multiplex PCR; TCRdb has only the in-frame clones, and not every one. Of 35,000 to 45,000 clones listed, around nine tenths were seen once; the top ten hold about 4.2%. This specimen was unsorted PBMCs, taken just before starting antiretroviral therapy. This clonotype was obtained from a woman between 18 and 30 years old with HIV. The chain joins TRBV7-9 to TRBJ2-7; 11 bases agree with TRBD2. CDR3 nucleotide sequence: TGTGCCAGCAGCCTTACTAGCGGGAGCTCCTTTTATAGCTACGAGCAGTACTTC. Translating gives CASSLTSGSSFYSYEQYF.